This T cell receptor (beta chain) was profiled in a study of blood T cells in healthy people across ages. Overall study findings and caveats: When one million T cells were used, diversity estimates were thought to be underestimates. Naive T cell percentage by flow cytometry tracked strongly with beta diversity.

Per sample, a minimum of 6.5 million PBMCs were isolated. This clonotype has only a few counts. Its target is unknown. A second PCR, run for roughly 7 to 12 cycles, used a sample-barcoded 5' primer plus a J-beta primer mix. TCRdb passed the 5' RACE reads through MiXCR, listing each CDR3 protein once. The table has 650,000 to 1,000,000 distinct CDR3 sequences, roughly 40% seen once; the top ten hold approximately 12%. This CDR3 spans 16 amino acids. V gave up 4 bases and J gave up 0 bases; unmatched junction bases: 6. Germline V gene sequence: CDR1 SGHTA, CDR2 FQGNSA. This sequence joins TRBV7-2 and TRBJ2-1; TRBD1 matches at 7 bases. The receptor was isolated from a man between 18 and 29 years old in good health. Sequencing was carried out using blood. CDR3 sequence (DNA): TGTGCCAGCAGCTCCCTGGGACAGAGCTCCTACAATGAGCAGTTCTTC. It translates to CASSSLGQSSYNEQFF.